These 27 T cell receptor beta chains came from one sample sequenced in a study of molecular identifiers for immune sequencing clone quantification. TCRdb used MiXCR to reprocess the PCR reads, holding one entry per CDR3 protein. The sample includes 50,000 to 65,000 distinct CDR3 sequences, around 25% of them seen just once. Sequenced input: naive CD8+ T cells from blood, with Jurkat cell RNA spiked in. Subset specified: FACS-sorted CD8+CD4-CCR7+CD45RA+ naive T cells. The receptors shown here come from a human donor in good health. Some libraries in this study had Jurkat cell RNA spiked in.

With respect to this clonotype: Since a much larger clone is just one base distant, this may be a read error. The chain employs TRBV29-1 and TRBJ1-1, with D unclear. This CDR3 is built from 12 residues. CDR1 is SQVTM, CDR2 ANQGSEA, per germline. The V end lost 6 bases, the J end lost 10 bases, and 18 bases lay between the germline ends. The CDR3 loop reads CSVPRTPEGAFF. The CDR3 DNA reads as TGCAGCGTCCCCCGGACGCCGGAGGGAGCTTTCTTT.

Details on this clonotype: This may be a read error, as it is one base from a much larger clone. V is TRBV7-9 and J is TRBJ1-4, with D possibly being TRBD1 (5 bases). The CDR3 runs to 14 residues. Germline assignment: CDR1 SEHNR and CDR2 FQNEAQ (reference sequence). The CDR3 protein is CASSLDQGREKPFF. The CDR3 DNA reads TGTGCCAGCAGCTTAGATCAGGGTCGGGAAAAACCGTTTTTT.

Regarding this clonotype: A much larger clone differs by one base, so this may be a read error. CDR3 sequence reads: CASSTSGGRGDTRYF. The DNA of the CDR3 is TGTGCCAGCAGCACTAGCGGGGGACGGGGAGATACGCGGTATTTT. The V gene is TRBV11-2, the J gene TRBJ2-5, with 11 nucleotides matching TRBD2. The CDR3 totals 15 residues. Per the germline V gene, CDR1 is SGHAT and CDR2 is FQNNGV.

This clonotype was picked up a small number of times. The rearrangement links TRBV11-1 to TRBJ2-2; TRBD2 might be the D (6 bases). The CDR3 consists of 17 residues. Trimming shortened V by 1 base and J by 1 base, and 13 bases separated the two germline ends. Germline V gene sequence: CDR1 SGHAT, CDR2 FQDESV (reference sequence). CDR3 in amino acids: CASSLVLVAENTGELFF. The CDR3 DNA is TGTGCCAGCAGCTTAGTGTTGGTAGCGGAGAACACCGGGGAGCTGTTTTTT.

Concerning this clonotype itself: This sequence may be a read error, since a much larger clone differs from it by one base. This chain links TRBV20-1 with TRBJ2-5; the match to TRBD1 covers 7 bases. The CDR3 spans 13 residues. Per germline, CDR1 DFQATT and CDR2 SNEGSKA (reference sequence). After removal of 3 bases from V and 9 bases from J, the junction contained 10 bases not matched to a gene. In DNA, the CDR3 is TGCAGTGCTAGGACAGGGTTCGATGAGGCCCAGTACTTC. As protein: CSARTGFDEAQYF.

This clonotype was recorded many times. The CDR3 sequence is CASTPDSTDTQYF. The CDR3 bases are TGTGCCAGCACCCCCGACAGCACAGATACGCAGTATTTT. The chain is built from TRBV6-2 or TRBV6-3 and TRBJ2-3; D unresolved. V gave up 7 bases and J gave up 0 bases, with 8 bases separating them. The germline V gene encodes CDR1 MNHEY and CDR2 SVGEGT. The CDR3 totals 13 residues.

This clonotype has more than one count but fewer than ten. Here the CDR3 DNA reads TGTGCCACCGATCTTGGCGGGGGGACCACAGATACGCAGTATTTT. This encodes CATDLGGGTTDTQYF. The chain links TRBV19 to TRBJ2-3; 8 bases match TRBD2. This CDR3 contains 15 residues. Germline lookup yields CDR1 LNHDA and CDR2 SQIVND (reference sequence). The ends lost 10 bases at V and 2 bases at J; junction bases unmatched: 11.

This clonotype was detected ten times or more. This chain joins TRBV28 and TRBJ1-2; D gene ambiguous. Trimming stripped 3 bases from V and 3 bases from J, with 14 bases between. Looked up from germline, CDR1 is MDHEN and CDR2 is SYDVKM. This CDR3 comprises 15 residues. The CDR3 sequence: CASSLVTGEHYGYTF. CDR3 bases: TGTGCCAGCAGTTTGGTCACCGGGGAACACTATGGCTACACCTTC.

This clonotype was recorded at least ten times. The rearrangement joins TRBV9 to TRBJ2-7, with TRBD2 matching 8 bases. CDR1 is SGDLS and CDR2 is YYNGEE in the germline V gene. The CDR3 totals 15 residues. Trimming cost V 0 bases and J 0 bases; bases outside gene matches: 2. The CDR3 nucleotides are TGTGCCAGCAGCGTAGGAAGCGGGGGCTCCTACGAGCAGTACTTC. Translation gives CASSVGSGGSYEQYF.

This clonotype was picked up a small number of times. The V call is TRBV14, the J call TRBJ2-7; D is perhaps TRBD1 or TRBD2 (5 bases each). CDR1 and CDR2 (germline): SGHDN, FVKESK. V lost 0 bases, J lost 2 bases, and 14 bases lay in between. The CDR3 runs 16 residues. The CDR3 DNA reads as TGTGCCAGCAGCCAAGATGCCCCTGGGACCACCTACGAGCAGTACTTC. As protein: CASSQDAPGTTYEQYF.

This clonotype was detected a few times. V usage is TRBV19 and J usage is TRBJ2-1, with 11 bases identical to TRBD2. The CDR3 spans 16 residues. The V gene end was trimmed by 7 bases and the J gene end by 0 bases; junction bases not matched to a gene: 5. From germline, CDR1 is LNHDA and CDR2 SQIVND (reference sequence). Here the CDR3 reads CASTLAGGSSYNEQFF. The CDR3 DNA sequence: TGTGCCAGTACCCTAGCGGGAGGCAGCTCCTACAATGAGCAGTTCTTC.

This clonotype was picked up many times. This chain connects TRBV7-9 to TRBJ2-6; D gene uncertain. The CDR3 is made up of 16 amino acids. Germline V gene sequence: CDR1 SEHNR, CDR2 FQNEAQ (reference sequence). The germline V and J ends were trimmed by 5 bases and 0 bases, with 11 bases remaining between them. This CDR3 is CASSINRGSGANVLTF. The CDR3 DNA reads TGTGCCAGCAGCATCAATCGAGGCTCTGGGGCCAACGTCCTGACTTTC.

This clonotype was seen many times. This chain links TRBV27 with TRBJ2-3, with 10 bases aligning to TRBD1. The V gene's germline CDR1 is MNHEY and CDR2 SMNVEV (reference sequence). J was trimmed by 5 bases and V by 3 bases; bases with no gene match: 5. CDR3 size: 15 residues. CDR3: CASSLVTGGRDTQYF. CDR3 DNA sequence: TGTGCCAGCAGTTTGGTGACAGGGGGCCGAGATACGCAGTATTTT.

This clonotype has just a few counts. The chain is built from TRBV6-2 or TRBV6-3 and TRBJ1-1; D remains ambiguous. V dropped 2 bases and J dropped 3 bases, with 16 bases sitting between them. This CDR3 has 16 residues. Looked up from germline, CDR1 is MNHEY and CDR2 is SVGEGT. CDR3 DNA: TGTGCCAGCAGTTACGGGTTCCCGCGGATGGACACTGAAGCTTTCTTT. This codes for CASSYGFPRMDTEAFF.

This clonotype was observed at least ten times. CDR3 residues: CASSLGGGRIYEQYF. The DNA for the CDR3 is TGTGCCAGCAGTTTAGGTGGGGGGCGCATCTACGAGCAGTACTTC. V and J are TRBV27 and TRBJ2-7, with D perhaps assigned TRBD1 or TRBD2 (6 bases each). The germline V and J ends were trimmed by 2 bases and 3 bases, with 14 bases remaining between them. The CDR3 runs to 15 residues. In germline, CDR1 is MNHEY, CDR2 SMNVEV (reference sequence).

Of note for this clonotype: Mismatch with germline at one junction end may stem from a read error. This chain connects TRBV5-6 to TRBJ1-1; D remains ambiguous. The CDR3 has 14 residues. Per the germline V gene, CDR1 is SGHDT and CDR2 is YYEEEE. In DNA form, the CDR3 reads TGTGCCAGCAGCTTGGGAGGGATGGGCACTGAAGCTCTCTTT. Residues: CASSLGGMGTEALF.

Ten or more counts support this clonotype. The V and J genes are TRBV7-9 and TRBJ2-7; D is uncertain. The germline V gene has CDR1 SEHNR and CDR2 FQNEAQ (reference sequence). V was pared by 3 bases and J by 5 bases, with 14 bases between. This CDR3 region has 14 residues. The DNA for the CDR3 is TGTGCCAGCAGCTTCCCAGCCCAGCCGCACGAGCAGTACTTC. It translates to CASSFPAQPHEQYF.

Many counts were recorded for this clonotype. V gene TRBV5-4 combines with J gene TRBJ1-4, with D possibly matching TRBD1 (6 bases). The ends were cut back, 4 bases at V and 7 bases at J, with 20 bases in the middle. Germline V gives CDR1 SGHNT, CDR2 YYREEE (reference sequence). The CDR3 has 16 residues. The CDR3 here is CASSPQTGTYIEKLFF. CDR3 in DNA: TGTGCCAGCAGCCCACAGACCGGGACATATATTGAAAAACTGTTTTTT.

As regards this clonotype: A much larger clone lies one base from this, so it may be a read error. This chain links TRBV6-2 or TRBV6-3 with TRBJ2-7; D is perhaps TRBD2 (6 bases). Germline-derived CDR1 and CDR2 are MNHEY and SVGEGT. This CDR3 comprises 12 residues. Trimming removed 0 bases from V and 9 bases from J, with 9 bases in between. The CDR3 spells CASSYSTGVQYF. In nucleotides, the CDR3 is TGTGCCAGCAGTTACTCGACGGGGGTGCAGTACTTC.

This clonotype was seen repeatedly, ten times or more. This chain links TRBV10-3 with TRBJ1-1; no clear D gene. The CDR3 has 13 amino acids. Trimming cost V 2 bases and J 0 bases, with 4 bases left between them. The germline gives CDR1 ENHRY, CDR2 SYGVKD. The DNA of the CDR3 is TGTGCCATCAGTGAGGGGATGAACACTGAAGCTTTCTTT. Its protein is CAISEGMNTEAFF.

This clonotype was detected a few times. The chain couples TRBV7-6 to TRBJ2-3; no firm D call. The CDR3 is 11 amino acids. Germline assignment: CDR1 SGHVS and CDR2 FNYEAQ. Trimming left V 4 bases short and J 10 bases short, with 9 bases between. The CDR3 loop reads CASSSSWPQYF. The CDR3 bases are TGTGCCAGCAGCTCCTCATGGCCGCAGTATTTT. The complete variable domain, with remaining parts taken from reference TRBV7-6 and TRBJ2-3, reads GAGVSQSPRYKVTKRGQDVALRCDPISGHVSLYWYRQALGQGPEFLTYFNYEAQQDKSGLPNDRFSAERPEGSISTLTIQRTEQRDSAMYRCASSSSWPQYFGPGTRLTVL.

This clonotype was seen ten or more times. The chain joins TRBV6-1 to TRBJ2-5; TRBD1 matches at 9 bases. Germline assignment: CDR1 MNHNS and CDR2 SASEGT. With 6 bases clipped from V and 5 bases from J, the junction kept 7 bases outside the gene matches. The CDR3 has 14 amino acids. The CDR3 coding sequence is TGTGCCAGCAGCGGGACAGGGTGGACGGAGACCCAGTACTTC. Its translation: CASSGTGWTETQYF.

Only one count was recorded for this clonotype. The chain recombines TRBV9 with TRBJ2-3; unclear D gene. V lost 0 bases, J lost 4 bases, and 6 bases lay in between. Germline values: CDR1 SGDLS, CDR2 YYNGEE. The CDR3 totals 13 residues. CDR3 sequence reads: CASSVVSSDTQYF. The CDR3 DNA follows: TGTGCCAGCAGCGTAGTCAGTTCAGATACGCAGTATTTT.

The chain combines TRBV14 with TRBJ1-2; D perhaps matches TRBD1 (6 bases). Germline V gene sequence: CDR1 SGHDN, CDR2 FVKESK. V lost 6 bases to trimming and J lost 3 bases, with 17 bases between them. CDR3 size: 15 residues. The CDR3 reads CASRPLLGGDYGYTF. The DNA of the CDR3 is TGTGCCAGCAGGCCTTTACTTGGGGGCGACTATGGCTACACCTTC.

This clonotype showed up just a few times. The J gene is TRBJ2-6, the V gene TRBV29-1; D remains ambiguous. Trimming took off 3 bases at V and 3 bases at J, with 12 bases between the two ends. The germline V gene has CDR1 SQVTM and CDR2 ANQGSEA. The CDR3 runs to 15 residues. In DNA form, the CDR3 reads TGCAGCGTTGAGGTAACCCTAGATGGGGCCAACGTCCTGACTTTC. As protein: CSVEVTLDGANVLTF.

Of note for this clonotype: At one boundary the junction diverges from the germline segment, which might be a read error. The rearrangement links TRBV18 to TRBJ2-7; either TRBD1 or TRBD2 may supply D (5 bases each). The germline gives CDR1 KGHSH, CDR2 LQKENI. CDR3 size: 12 residues. This CDR3 is CANSPGTYKQYF. The CDR3 nucleotides read TGTGCCAACTCACCGGGGACGTACAAGCAGTACTTC. Full variable domain (missing parts from reference TRBV18 and TRBJ2-7): NAGVMQNPRHLVRRRGQEARLRCSPMKGHSHVYWYRQLPEEGLKFMVYLQKENIIDESGMPKERFSAEFPKEGPSILRIQQVVRGDSAAYFCANSPGTYKQYFGPGTRLTVT.

This clonotype was detected ten times or more. This sequence joins TRBV20-1 and TRBJ1-1; maybe TRBD1 (5 bases). The germline V gene encodes CDR1 DFQATT and CDR2 SNEGSKA (reference sequence). This CDR3 has 18 residues. Deletions cut 0 bases from V and 0 bases from J, with 20 bases between. As DNA, the CDR3 is TGCAGTGCTAGAGATGCGGGGGTGGCACAACTCATGAACACTGAAGCTTTCTTT. This gives the protein CSARDAGVAQLMNTEAFF.